Below are 14 T cell receptor beta chains sequenced from a single sample in a study of blood T cell repertoires in COVID-19. Produced via immunoSEQ multiplex PCR; TCRdb's table is partial and in-frame only. The profile shows about 370,000 clones, approximately 88% of them singletons. Material: peripheral blood. These receptors were taken from a woman between 25 and 40 years old with COVID-19, enrolled during active disease.

V is TRBV15 and J is TRBJ2-3, with TRBD2 matching 7 bases. The CDR3 is 13 amino acids. Germline-derived CDR1 and CDR2 are LNHNV and YYDKDF (reference sequence). Trimming cost V 5 bases and J 2 bases; bases outside gene matches: 1. CDR3 coding DNA: TGTGCCACCAGCGGGGACTACACAGATACGCAGTATTTT. Protein product: CATSGDYTDTQYF.

The V gene is TRBV6-1, the J gene TRBJ2-2; 10 bases agree with TRBD2. The germline V gene has CDR1 MNHNS and CDR2 SASEGT. This CDR3 is 15 amino acids long. Trimming took 6 bases from V and 5 from J; bases not matched to a gene: 6. CDR3 DNA sequence: TGTGCCAGCAGCCTCGGACTAGCGGCGACCGGGGAGCTGTTTTTT. The encoded protein is CASSLGLAATGELFF.

V and J are TRBV18 and TRBJ2-4, with TRBD2 matching over 12 bases. This CDR3 contains 15 residues. Germline CDR1 reads KGHSH; CDR2 reads LQKENI. V shed 5 bases, J shed 8 bases, and the junction held 7 bases outside the gene matches. The CDR3 region has the DNA TGTGCCAGCTCAGAGACTAGCGGGAGTAGTTACATTCAGTACTTC. Translating it yields CASSETSGSSYIQYF.

The genes are TRBV7-9 and TRBJ1-1; TRBD1 aligns across 10 bases. V was clipped by 4 bases and J by 4 bases; unmatched bases: 9. Germline loops: CDR1 SEHNR, CDR2 FQNEAQ (reference sequence). CDR3 length equals 16 residues. This CDR3 is CASSSRDRGGLTEAFF. The DNA of the CDR3 is TGTGCCAGCAGCTCACGGGACAGGGGAGGGCTCACTGAAGCTTTCTTT.

The rearrangement uses TRBV29-1 and TRBJ1-2; the D is unclear. The CDR3 has 9 amino acids. CDR1 is SQVTM, CDR2 ANQGSEA, per germline. The V gene lost 3 bases and the J gene lost 6 bases, with 2 bases spanning the gap. The CDR3 coding sequence is TGCAGCGTTGACGATGGCTACACCTTC. The encoded protein is CSVDDGYTF.

The rearrangement uses TRBV28 and TRBJ1-5, with 7 bases aligning to TRBD1. From germline, CDR1 is MDHEN and CDR2 SYDVKM. This CDR3 has 15 amino acids. Germline trimming cut 0 bases from V and 4 bases from J; bases unmatched to any gene: 3. CDR3 DNA sequence: TGTGCCAGCAGTTTATGGTCACAGGGGAATCAGCCCCAGCATTTT. Translation: CASSLWSQGNQPQHF.

The rearrangement joins TRBV25-1 to TRBJ2-3; D not certain. Trimming removed 8 bases at V and 7 bases at J, with 10 bases between. The CDR3 loop spans 11 amino acids. Germline-derived CDR1 and CDR2 are MGHDK and SYGVNS. CDR3 residues: CASGLTNTQYF. The CDR3 region has the DNA TGTGCCAGCGGCCTTACGAATACGCAGTATTTT.

The V call is TRBV20-1, the J call TRBJ2-4, with 7 bases fitting TRBD2. This CDR3 is 16 amino acids long. J gave up 7 bases and V 3 bases, and 15 bases lay outside the gene matches. Germline CDR1 reads DFQATT; CDR2 reads SNEGSKA (reference sequence). Here the CDR3 reads CSASSGRGRGWNIQYF. CDR3 nucleotide sequence: TGCAGTGCTAGTAGCGGGCGGGGCCGGGGGTGGAACATTCAGTACTTC.

The chain couples TRBV12-1 to TRBJ1-1; TRBD1, as called in the table, went unchecked against the DNA. TRBV12-1 is noted as a pseudogene. The CDR3 is 13 amino acids. The CDR3 loop is CASSQTDYTEAFF. The CDR3 DNA follows: TGTGCCAGCAGCCAGACAGATTACACTGAAGCTTTCTTT.

The chain has TRBV4-2 and TRBJ2-3; 9 nucleotides line up with TRBD1. V shed 4 bases, J shed 4 bases, and the junction held 6 bases outside the gene matches. Germline CDR1 is LGHNA and CDR2 is YNFKEQ. There are 15 residues in the CDR3. The CDR3 region is CASSRRTGEADTQYF. DNA for the CDR3: TGTGCCAGCAGCCGGAGGACAGGGGAGGCAGATACGCAGTATTTT.

The V and J genes are TRBV6-2 or TRBV6-3 and TRBJ2-1; possibly TRBD1 for D (6 bases). The CDR3 has 15 amino acids. V shed 0 bases and J shed 9 bases, with 15 bases lying between them. CDR1 is MNHEY and CDR2 is SVGEGT in the germline V gene. CDR3 residues: CASSYSPGAEAEQFF. As DNA, the CDR3 is TGTGCCAGCAGTTACTCGCCAGGGGCAGAGGCTGAGCAGTTCTTC.

The V gene is TRBV19, the J gene TRBJ1-3, with a weak D call TRBD1 (6 bases). V lost 6 bases to trimming and J lost 4 bases, with 13 bases between them. The germline CDR1 and CDR2 sequences are LNHDA and SQIVND (reference sequence). This CDR3 has 14 amino acids. The CDR3 region is CASRQGIGGNTIYF. In DNA, the CDR3 is TGTGCCAGTAGGCAGGGGATAGGAGGAAACACCATATATTTT.

The rearrangement joins TRBV28 to TRBJ1-1, with D possibly matching TRBD1 (5 bases). Between the trimmed V and J ends, which lost 11 bases and 4 bases, there was a span of 29 bases. The CDR3 totals 17 residues. CDR1 and CDR2 from the germline V gene are MDHEN and SYDVKM. The CDR3 region has the DNA TGTGCCTGGGGTCGAGGCCCAGGGAAGATTCGGACCACTGAAGCTTTCTTT. Translating it yields CAWGRGPGKIRTTEAFF.

The chain couples TRBV18 to TRBJ1-2; 7 bases agree with TRBD1. The CDR3 loop spans 16 amino acids. V shed 3 bases and J 1 base; nucleotides not matched to a gene: 8. Germline V CDR1 and CDR2: KGHSH, LQKENI. The CDR3 nucleotides read TGTGCCAGCTCACCGGGACAGAGTACAATTAACTATGGCTACACCTTC. Translation gives CASSPGQSTINYGYTF. Complete variable domain (other parts from reference TRBV18 and TRBJ1-2): NAGVMQNPRHLVRRRGQEARLRCSPMKGHSHVYWYRQLPEEGLKFMVYLQKENIIDESGMPKERFSAEFPKEGPSILRIQQVVRGDSAAYFCASSPGQSTINYGYTFGSGTRLTVV.